A single sample is the source of the 32 T cell receptor beta chains below, sequenced in a study of T cells in Graves' hyperthyroidism and ophthalmopathy. RNA transcripts served as the template for amplifying TCR beta CDR3 regions. Initially, a first-round RT-PCR of the TCR CDR3 employed the HTBI primer set. TCRdb called the multiplex PCR reads again in MiXCR, with one record for every CDR3 protein. The data hold around 340,000 distinct CDR3 sequences, with 18% observed a single time. Sequencing used blood. The receptors derive from a woman aged 45 to 65 with Graves' hyperthyroidism.

This clonotype was found a few times. V gene TRBV6-1 combines with J gene TRBJ2-5, with 7 bases matching TRBD1. Germline values: CDR1 MNHNS, CDR2 SASEGT. The CDR3 is 13 residues long. V dropped 6 bases and J dropped 1; count of bases not matched to a gene: 2. CDR3 nucleotides: TGTGCCAGCAGGGGGGACAGCCAAGAGACCCAGTACTTC. Protein product: CASRGDSQETQYF.

In this sample, this clonotype turned up many times. V and J are TRBV2 and TRBJ1-1, with D possibly matching TRBD1 (5 bases). Trimming took off 6 bases at V and 1 base at J, with 9 bases between the two ends. Germline V gives CDR1 SNHLY, CDR2 FYNNEI. The CDR3 has 13 residues. Here the CDR3 reads CASRLTENTEAFF. The CDR3 DNA is TGTGCCAGCAGGTTGACAGAGAACACTGAAGCTTTCTTT.

This clonotype has a count of ten or more. V and J are TRBV28 and TRBJ1-2, with 7 bases fitting TRBD1. The germline CDR1 and CDR2 sequences are MDHEN and SYDVKM. This CDR3 spans 13 amino acids. After removal of 8 bases from V and 2 bases from J, the junction contained 5 bases not matched to a gene. Here the CDR3 DNA reads TGTGCCAGCCTTCCGACAGGGAACTATGGCTACACCTTC. This translates into CASLPTGNYGYTF.

The chain combines TRBV11-1 with TRBJ1-2, with no clear D. Trimming shortened V by 5 bases and J by 1 base, and 11 bases separated the two germline ends. Germline values: CDR1 SGHAT, CDR2 FQDESV (reference sequence). CDR3 size: 14 residues. The CDR3 loop is CASSPPGLNYGYTF. CDR3 nucleotides: TGTGCCAGCAGCCCCCCGGGCCTTAACTATGGCTACACCTTC.

The chain couples TRBV5-1 to TRBJ1-6; maybe TRBD1 (5 bases). Germline assignment: CDR1 SGHRS and CDR2 YFSETQ. V was shortened by 4 bases and J by 8 bases, with 16 bases between the two germline ends. The CDR3 extends over 15 amino acids. CDR3 in amino acids: CASSTGTEHYSPLHF. The CDR3 DNA reads TGCGCCAGCAGCACTGGGACGGAACATTATTCACCCCTCCACTTT.

This clonotype came up many times. The rearrangement joins TRBV18 to TRBJ1-1; 7 positions agree with TRBD1. Looked up from germline, CDR1 is KGHSH and CDR2 is LQKENI. Trimming cost V 4 bases and J 8 bases; bases outside gene matches: 13. This CDR3 is built from 15 residues. As DNA, the CDR3 is TGTGCCAGCTCACTCATGACCGACAGGGCCATAGAAGCTTTCTTT. Its translation is CASSLMTDRAIEAFF.

The chain is built from TRBV7-9 and TRBJ2-5; 7 positions agree with TRBD1. V dropped 2 bases and J dropped 3; count of bases not matched to a gene: 3. Germline CDR1 is SEHNR and CDR2 is FQNEAQ (reference sequence). This CDR3 comprises 14 residues. This CDR3 reads CASSLLGQEETQYF. As DNA, the CDR3 is TGTGCCAGCAGCTTACTTGGACAGGAAGAGACCCAGTACTTC.

The chain carries TRBV7-6 and TRBJ1-1; 7 bases line up with TRBD1. The trim removed 10 bases at V and 1 base at J, leaving 9 bases unmatched. Per germline, CDR1 SGHVS and CDR2 FNYEAQ. The CDR3 runs to 14 residues. The CDR3 DNA follows: TGTGCCACTTCCAGGGGGGGAGGGAACACTGAAGCTTTCTTT. Protein sequence: CATSRGGGNTEAFF. Supplemented by reference TRBV7-6 and TRBJ1-1, the full variable domain reads GAGVSQSPRYKVTKRGQDVALRCDPISGHVSLYWYRQALGQGPEFLTYFNYEAQQDKSGLPNDRFSAERPEGSISTLTIQRTEQRDSAMYRCATSRGGGNTEAFFGQGTRLTVV.

This clonotype came up a few times. This chain links TRBV5-1 with TRBJ1-1; the D is unclear. V gave up 7 bases and J gave up 5 bases, with 15 bases separating them. Looked up from germline, CDR1 is SGHRS and CDR2 is YFSETQ. This CDR3 has 13 amino acids. The CDR3 is CASRPPGKTEAFF. CDR3 sequence (DNA): TGCGCCAGCCGACCACCCGGTAAGACTGAAGCTTTCTTT.

In its sample, this clonotype was seen many times. The rearrangement joins TRBV6-1 to TRBJ1-1, with D possibly TRBD1 on 5 matching bases. V was clipped by 2 bases and J by 5 bases, with 15 bases between them. CDR1 is MNHNS and CDR2 is SASEGT in the germline V gene. The CDR3 contains 15 residues. The CDR3 DNA sequence: TGTGCCAGCAGTGAAAGATACAGCGGGGGGACTGAAGCTTTCTTT. Protein sequence: CASSERYSGGTEAFF.

This clonotype was detected a few times. The chain uses TRBV6-1 and TRBJ1-5; D is unresolved. Trimming left V 4 bases short and J 2 bases short, with 9 bases between. The germline V gene has CDR1 MNHNS and CDR2 SASEGT. This CDR3 is 14 amino acids long. The CDR3 DNA reads as TGTGCCAGCAGTGCGGACTGGGGCAATCAGCCCCAGCATTTT. Translated, it gives CASSADWGNQPQHF.

The chain recombines TRBV9 with TRBJ1-1; 10 positions match TRBD1. This CDR3 is 17 amino acids long. Germline V gives CDR1 SGDLS, CDR2 YYNGEE. With V trimmed by 3 bases and J by 1 base, 9 bases remained unmatched. CDR3 amino acids: CASSAPGTGVTNTEAFF. DNA of the CDR3: TGTGCCAGCAGCGCCCCCGGGACAGGGGTGACGAACACTGAAGCTTTCTTT.

A few counts support this clonotype. The chain employs TRBV29-1 and TRBJ1-1; maybe TRBD1 (5 bases). Germline loops: CDR1 SQVTM, CDR2 ANQGSEA. Trimming left V 2 bases short and J 6 bases short, with 19 bases between. CDR3 length equals 15 residues. CDR3 sequence reads: CSVELSRSRGAEAFF. CDR3 nucleotides: TGCAGCGTTGAACTAAGTCGCTCCAGAGGGGCTGAAGCTTTCTTT. The variable domain in full, with the rest retrieved from reference TRBV29-1 and TRBJ1-1, is SAVISQKPSRDICQRGTSLTIQCQVDSQVTMMFWYRQQPGQSLTLIATANQGSEATYESGFVIDKFPISRPNLTFSTLTVSNMSPEDSSIYLCSVELSRSRGAEAFFGQGTRLTVV.

V and J are TRBV7-9 and TRBJ1-2, with TRBD1 as a possible D gene (6 bases). This CDR3 has 14 residues. Per the germline V gene, CDR1 is SEHNR and CDR2 is FQNEAQ (reference sequence). The germline V and J ends were trimmed by 5 bases and 1 base, with 11 bases remaining between them. The CDR3 spells CASSKDSFNYGYTF. The CDR3 DNA reads TGTGCCAGCAGCAAGGACAGTTTTAACTATGGCTACACCTTC.

There are a few counts of this clonotype. The gene calls are TRBV20-1 and TRBJ2-3; D call uncertain. The germline V gene has CDR1 DFQATT and CDR2 SNEGSKA (reference sequence). The CDR3 is 15 residues long. The ends were cut back, 5 bases at V and 0 bases at J, with 15 bases in the middle. In DNA form, the CDR3 reads TGCAGTGCTGACTTACTTGAGTCTAGCACAGATACGCAGTATTTT. As protein: CSADLLESSTDTQYF.

This clonotype was observed a few times. The chain uses TRBV6-1 and TRBJ2-5; 11 nucleotides match TRBD2. J lost 2 bases, V lost 6 bases, and 5 bases had no gene match. This CDR3 is 15 amino acids long. Germline CDR1 and CDR2: MNHNS and SASEGT. Here the CDR3 DNA reads TGTGCCAGCAGCCCTAGCGGGGGGCAACAAGAGACCCAGTACTTC. Translated, it gives CASSPSGGQQETQYF.

This clonotype was seen repeatedly, ten times or more. This chain uses TRBV2 with TRBJ1-5; D uncertain. Looked up from germline, CDR1 is SNHLY and CDR2 is FYNNEI. V lost 2 bases and J 3 bases, leaving 5 bases between the germline ends. The CDR3 totals 13 residues. The CDR3 DNA reads TGTGCCAGCAGTGAATGGGTCAATCAGCCCCAGCATTTT. Translation: CASSEWVNQPQHF.

The table lists this clonotype with a few counts. This chain links TRBV9 with TRBJ2-7; TRBD1 matches 7 bases. The germline CDR1 and CDR2 sequences are SGDLS and YYNGEE. CDR3 length equals 16 residues. The junction had 7 bases not matched to a gene; V was cut back by 0 bases and J by 1 base. The CDR3: CASSVEGDRESYEQYF. The CDR3 DNA follows: TGTGCCAGCAGCGTAGAGGGCGACAGGGAATCCTACGAGCAGTACTTC.

This chain links TRBV6-9 with TRBJ2-7; maybe TRBD2 (5 bases). Germline V gives CDR1 MNHGY, CDR2 SVAAGI. V lost 2 bases, J lost 4 bases, and 21 bases lay in between. This CDR3 has 17 residues. For the CDR3, the DNA is TGTGCCAGCAGTTATACGGCGGGTCGAGGGAGAAGGTACGAGCAGTACTTC. This translates into CASSYTAGRGRRYEQYF.

This sequence joins TRBV24-1 and TRBJ2-2; 12 nucleotides line up with TRBD2. Trimming took 0 bases from V and 6 from J; bases not matched to a gene: 4. CDR1 and CDR2 from the germline V gene are KGHDR and SFDVKD. The CDR3 consists of 17 residues. The CDR3 reads CATSDLTLAGGPGELFF. CDR3 nucleotides: TGTGCCACCAGTGATTTGACTCTAGCGGGAGGGCCCGGGGAGCTGTTTTTT.

This clonotype was seen a handful of times. V usage is TRBV30 and J usage is TRBJ1-2; D is unclear. This CDR3 region has 12 residues. Germline V lookup: CDR1 GTSNPN, CDR2 SVGIG (reference sequence). Trimming pared 4 bases from V and 3 bases from J, leaving 9 bases between. In DNA, the CDR3 is TGTGCCTGGACGAGGTTTTACTATGGCTACACCTTC. Protein: CAWTRFYYGYTF.

The chain couples TRBV20-1 to TRBJ1-1; D gene ambiguous. With 4 bases removed from V and 11 bases from J, the gap between germline ends came to 17 bases. Germline V gene lookup returns CDR1 DFQATT and CDR2 SNEGSKA (reference sequence). This CDR3 has 12 amino acids. CDR3 loop: CSANSGIEEAFF. The DNA for the CDR3 is TGCAGTGCTAATTCCGGCATTGAAGAGGCTTTCTTT.

This clonotype was seen many times. This chain links TRBV12-3 or TRBV12-4 with TRBJ1-4; 7 bases agree with TRBD1. With V trimmed by 0 bases and J by 8 bases, 15 bases remained unmatched. The CDR3 has 18 amino acids. The CDR3: CASSLAIGRQGPGEKLFF. Written as DNA, the CDR3 is TGTGCCAGCAGTTTAGCAATTGGGAGACAGGGCCCAGGGGAAAAACTGTTTTTT.

This clonotype was recorded a few times. V usage is TRBV7-9 and J usage is TRBJ2-3, with D perhaps TRBD2 (6 bases). The CDR3 length is 19 residues. The germline V gene encodes CDR1 SEHNR and CDR2 FQNEAQ (reference sequence). V was trimmed by 0 bases and J by 2 bases, leaving 21 bases between them. The CDR3 reads CASSLALRGGRGHTDTQYF. CDR3 bases: TGTGCCAGCAGCTTAGCGCTCCGTGGGGGGAGAGGGCACACAGATACGCAGTATTTT.

This clonotype appeared many times. The chain has TRBV3-1 and TRBJ2-7; no reliable D call. Trimming removed 1 base from V and 4 bases from J, with 8 bases in between. The CDR3 is 13 residues long. Germline V gene lookup returns CDR1 LGHDT and CDR2 YNNKEL (reference sequence). CDR3 sequence (DNA): TGTGCCAGCAGCCAAGCCGGAAAATACGAGCAGTACTTC. Residues: CASSQAGKYEQYF.

The J gene is TRBJ1-1, the V gene TRBV5-6; D is unresolved. Germline CDR1 and CDR2: SGHDT and YYEEEE. V was pared by 2 bases and J by 1 base, with 12 bases between. This CDR3 is 15 amino acids long. The CDR3 sequence is CASSFGVGANTEAFF. The CDR3 region has the DNA TGTGCCAGCAGCTTTGGGGTGGGAGCGAACACTGAAGCTTTCTTT.

This clonotype was seen only a few times. The V gene is TRBV20-1, the J gene TRBJ2-6; no clear D. The ends were cut back, 4 bases at V and 4 bases at J, with 8 bases in the middle. CDR1 and CDR2 from the germline V gene are DFQATT and SNEGSKA (reference sequence). The CDR3 is made up of 13 amino acids. The CDR3 loop is CSAMTAGANVLTF. The CDR3 coding sequence is TGCAGTGCTATGACTGCAGGGGCCAACGTCCTGACTTTC.

The genes are TRBV10-2 and TRBJ1-1; 12 bases line up with TRBD1. Germline V lookup: CDR1 WSHSY, CDR2 SAAADI. The CDR3 has 16 residues. V lost 2 bases, J lost 5 bases, and 6 bases stayed unmatched. The chain's CDR3 is CASSEGGQGAGTEAFF. The CDR3 bases are TGCGCCAGCAGTGAGGGGGGACAGGGGGCAGGAACTGAAGCTTTCTTT.

This clonotype was counted a few times. The rearrangement links TRBV28 to TRBJ2-1; either TRBD1 or TRBD2 may fit D (7 bases each). Trimming took 4 bases from V and 8 from J, leaving 15 bases between them. The germline V gene has CDR1 MDHEN and CDR2 SYDVKM. This CDR3 comprises 14 residues. CDR3 DNA: TGTGCCAGCAGTTATTTGGGAGGGGGCGATGAGCAGTTCTTC. Its protein is CASSYLGGGDEQFF.

The chain joins TRBV5-1 to TRBJ1-2, with a possible D match to TRBD1 (5 bases). Germline CDR1 SGHRS, CDR2 YFSETQ. The V and J ends lost 3 bases and 2 bases respectively, with 11 bases between them. CDR3 size: 14 residues. DNA of the CDR3: TGCGCCAGCAGCTCACCGGGACCAAACTATGGCTACACCTTC. Its translation is CASSSPGPNYGYTF.

About this clonotype itself: A much larger clonotype is one base distant, so this may be a read error. This rearrangement joins TRBV2 to TRBJ2-3; D ambiguous. Germline loops: CDR1 SNHLY, CDR2 FYNNEI. The CDR3 consists of 16 residues. CDR3: CTSSPIQVPHQDTQYF. For the CDR3, the DNA is TGTACCAGCAGTCCAATTCAGGTTCCTCATCAAGATACGCAGTATTTT.

There are many counts of this clonotype. The rearrangement joins TRBV11-2 to TRBJ1-1; D not resolved. This CDR3 has 12 residues. Trimming removed 3 bases at V and 5 bases at J, with 7 bases between. CDR1 and CDR2 from the germline V gene are SGHAT and FQNNGV. Here the CDR3 DNA reads TGTGCCAGCAGCTTGAGAGGAACTGAAGCTTTCTTT. This codes for CASSLRGTEAFF.